The 15 T cell receptor beta chains reported below all come from one sample, sequenced in a study of CD8 T cells in ankylosing spondylitis (TCRdb year 2017). General study outcomes and caveats: Blood from ankylosing spondylitis patients appeared to be characterized by a TCR beta motif composed of roughly 8 highly homologous amino acid variants.

These receptors lack a known antigen. Library prep was done by 5' RACE. Reads for this sample came from an Illumina HiSeq 2500. In TCRdb, the public reads were trimmed at Q25 with fastp and aligned with MiXCR, with productive beta chains retained. CDR3 protein sequences are deduplicated, and each keeps its most common genes and DNA. For this sample there are around 440,000 distinct CDR3 sequences; under 20% appear just once. The top ten clones comprise approximately 1% of the sample. Sequencing was performed on blood, either unsorted or a sorted T cell fraction (not recorded which). Receptor source: a male donor with ankylosing spondylitis.

This chain links TRBV20-1 with TRBJ2-1; the match to TRBD2 covers 14 bases. The V gene end was trimmed by 6 bases and the J gene end by 6 bases; junction bases not matched to a gene: 22. The CDR3 spans 20 residues. CDR1 and CDR2 (germline): DFQATT, SNEGSKA (reference sequence). The CDR3 region has the DNA TGCAGTGCCCCCCTCCCTCCGGGACTAGCGGGAGTCGGGAGGGTCAATGAGCAGTTCTTC. Translating it yields CSAPLPPGLAGVGRVNEQFF.

This clonotype turned up a few times. The chain links TRBV12-3 or TRBV12-4 to TRBJ1-6; D is possibly TRBD1 (5 bases). CDR3 length: 15 amino acids. Trimming removed 2 bases from V and 10 bases from J, with 15 bases in between. CDR3 protein: CASSLTGANGSPLHF. As DNA, the CDR3 is TGTGCCAGCAGTTTAACAGGAGCTAACGGGTCACCCCTCCACTTT.

There are a few counts of this clonotype. The J gene is TRBJ1-5, the V gene TRBV20-1; D gene ambiguous. V lost 0 bases, J lost 4 bases, and 10 bases lay in between. CDR3 size: 14 residues. Germline V CDR1 and CDR2: DFQATT, SNEGSKA (reference sequence). The CDR3 DNA follows: TGCAGTGCTAGAGATTCGACAACAAATCAGCCCCAGCATTTT. This translates into CSARDSTTNQPQHF.

This chain uses TRBV6-1 with TRBJ1-1; D not certain. This CDR3 has 15 amino acids. Germline V gene lookup returns CDR1 MNHNS and CDR2 SASEGT. The germline V and J ends were trimmed by 2 bases and 3 bases, with 13 bases remaining between them. DNA of the CDR3: TGTGCCAGCAGTGAATTCGCCCTAAGGGACACTGAAGCTTTCTTT. Residues: CASSEFALRDTEAFF.

This clonotype was found a few times. The rearrangement joins TRBV5-1 to TRBJ2-1; 11 positions match TRBD2. The CDR3 extends over 13 amino acids. The V segment lost 5 bases and the J segment 5 bases; nucleotides outside the gene matches: 0. In germline, CDR1 is SGHRS, CDR2 YFSETQ. The CDR3: CASRTSGDNEQFF. Written as DNA, the CDR3 is TGCGCCAGCAGGACTAGCGGGGACAATGAGCAGTTCTTC.

This clonotype was observed many times. The genes are TRBV12-3 or TRBV12-4 and TRBJ2-1; D perhaps matches TRBD1 (7 bases). V dropped 8 bases and J dropped 7 bases, with 24 bases sitting between them. This CDR3 has 16 residues. CDR3 in amino acids: CASSRGDSRGYNEQFF. CDR3 in DNA: TGTGCCAGCTCGAGGGGGGACAGTAGGGGGTATAATGAGCAGTTCTTC.

This rearrangement joins TRBV6-1 to TRBJ2-5, with 8 bases aligning to TRBD1. This CDR3 is 14 amino acids long. The germline gives CDR1 MNHNS, CDR2 SASEGT. V lost 2 bases and J lost 4; bases outside the gene matches: 3. In DNA form, the CDR3 reads TGTGCCAGCAGTGAACAGGGGACAGGAGAGACCCAGTACTTC. Translation: CASSEQGTGETQYF.

Many counts were recorded for this clonotype. The V call is TRBV29-1, the J call TRBJ2-7, with TRBD2 identical over 10 bases. Trimming took 4 bases from V and 4 from J; bases not matched to a gene: 10. This CDR3 is built from 15 residues. The V gene's germline CDR1 is SQVTM and CDR2 ANQGSEA. This CDR3 is CSVGGPGTSVYEQYF. DNA of the CDR3: TGCAGCGTTGGAGGCCCGGGGACTAGCGTTTACGAGCAGTACTTC.

The chain links TRBV6-1 to TRBJ2-3; D may be TRBD1 (5 bases). Germline CDR1 is MNHNS and CDR2 is SASEGT. The CDR3 length is 13 residues. The germline V and J ends were trimmed by 4 bases and 13 bases, with 18 bases remaining between them. CDR3 in amino acids: CASSGAAGPAKYF. CDR3 DNA: TGTGCCAGCAGTGGCGCAGCAGGGCCGGCGAAGTATTTT.

The chain has TRBV28 and TRBJ2-1; D remains unclear. CDR3 length: 12 amino acids. The germline V and J ends were trimmed by 4 bases and 10 bases, with 11 bases remaining between them. Germline-derived CDR1 and CDR2 are MDHEN and SYDVKM. CDR3 DNA sequence: TGTGCCAGCAGTTCTGGGCCCTGGGAGCAGTTCTTC. Translating gives CASSSGPWEQFF.

For the CDR3, the DNA is TGTGCCAGCAGCGGACCCGGGACAGGAAGCAATCAGCCCCAGCATTTT. Translation: CASSGPGTGSNQPQHF. The rearrangement links TRBV7-9 to TRBJ1-5, with 8 bases matching TRBD1. Germline CDR1 and CDR2: SEHNR and FQNEAQ (reference sequence). This CDR3 comprises 16 residues. The V gene end was trimmed by 5 bases and the J gene end by 1 base; junction bases not matched to a gene: 7.

This clonotype was recorded a few times. This chain uses TRBV6-1 with TRBJ2-7; TRBD1 aligns across 8 bases. The CDR3 spans 14 residues. V trimming: 7 bases; J trimming: 4 bases; junction bases outside the gene matches: 9. Germline lookup yields CDR1 MNHNS and CDR2 SASEGT. The CDR3 reads CASTIGQGSYEQYF. The CDR3 DNA is TGTGCCAGCACCATAGGACAGGGTTCTTACGAGCAGTACTTC.

A few counts support this clonotype. The chain couples TRBV2 to TRBJ2-3; D is possibly TRBD1 or TRBD2 (5 bases each). The germline gives CDR1 SNHLY, CDR2 FYNNEI. V gave up 6 bases and J gave up 1 base, with 14 bases separating them. This CDR3 comprises 15 residues. The CDR3 DNA reads as TGTGCCAGCAGCTTGTCCCGGGACCGCACAGATACGCAGTATTTT. This sequence encodes CASSLSRDRTDTQYF.

Note on this clonotype: Sequence at one end of the junction differs from germline and may be a read error. V and J are TRBV20-1 and TRBJ2-5, with D tentatively TRBD1 (5 bases). The CDR3 length is 12 residues. CDR1 and CDR2 (germline): DFQATT, SNEGSKA (reference sequence). The CDR3 DNA is TGCAGTGCCCTTCAGGGTCGAGAGACCCTGTACTTC. Its protein is CSALQGRETLYF.

V is TRBV15 and J is TRBJ2-4; no definite D call. The CDR3 runs to 15 residues. Trimming shortened V by 5 bases and J by 5 bases, and 16 bases separated the two germline ends. CDR1 and CDR2 (germline): LNHNV, YYDKDF (reference sequence). CDR3 sequence: CATSRKSSAENIQYF. DNA of the CDR3: TGTGCCACCAGCCGTAAATCCTCGGCGGAAAACATTCAGTACTTC.